This T cell receptor (beta chain) was identified in a study of immune evolution from preneoplasia to lung adenocarcinoma. The wider study: HLA loss of heterozygosity: over 5.5% AIS, about 15% MIA, around 35% ADC, none AAH.

Overall study findings and caveats: Compared with EGFR-mutant or double wild-type lesions, KRAS-mutant nodules were more clonal. From normal lung to invasive adenocarcinoma, top clone frequencies appeared to decrease.

Premalignant or tumor cells were enriched by macro-dissection after pathologic assessment. This CDR3 is 14 amino acids long. Germline CDR1 is LNHDA and CDR2 is SQIVND (reference sequence). The ends were cut back, 5 bases at V and 3 bases at J, with 10 bases in the middle. The repertoire was sequenced with immunoSEQ multiplex PCR; TCRdb's copy has only in-frame clones and lacks some. The sample has roughly 5,000 clones; around 77% are singletons. This clone is termed medium-sized. Its specificity is not known. V usage is TRBV19 and J usage is TRBJ2-2; D not certain. The TCR originated in a person in their sixties or seventies with lung adenocarcinoma. The source material was FFPE minimally invasive lung adenocarcinoma tissue. The CDR3 sequence is CASSASLYTGELFF. The CDR3 DNA reads TGTGCCAGTAGTGCCTCGCTCTACACCGGGGAGCTGTTTTTT. The full variable domain, in which reference TRBV19 and TRBJ2-2 provide the parts outside the CDR3, is DGGITQSPKYLFRKEGQNVTLSCEQNLNHDAMYWYRQDPGQGLRLIYYSQIVNDFQKGDIAEGYSVSREKKESFPLTVTSAQKNPTAFYLCASSASLYTGELFFGEGSRLTVL.